One and the same sample provided the 22 T cell receptor beta chains below, sequenced in a study of T cells in Graves' hyperthyroidism and ophthalmopathy. RNA transcripts served as the template for amplifying TCR beta CDR3 regions. HTBI primers were used for first-round RT-PCR of the TCR CDR3. Using its own MiXCR run on the multiplex PCR reads, TCRdb lists one record per CDR3 protein. The profile shows 700,000 or so distinct CDR3 sequences, around 15% of them singletons. Sequenced input: blood. The receptors here all came from a woman aged 45-65 years with Graves' ophthalmopathy.

This clonotype was counted many times. CDR3 protein: CSATSGSIDTQYF. The CDR3 nucleotides read TGCAGTGCAACGAGCGGGAGCATCGATACGCAGTATTTT. The rearrangement joins TRBV20-1 to TRBJ2-3, with 8 nucleotides matching TRBD2. Unmatched junction bases numbered 8, after V lost 6 bases and J lost 6 bases. CDR3 length: 13 residues. Germline V gives CDR1 DFQATT, CDR2 SNEGSKA (reference sequence).

This clonotype appeared many times. The CDR3 is CASSPGLWDTEAFF. The CDR3 DNA reads TGCGCCAGCAGCCCCGGGCTTTGGGACACTGAAGCTTTCTTT. V gene TRBV5-1 combines with J gene TRBJ1-1, with D hard to call. The CDR3 has 14 residues. Trimming pared 4 bases from V and 3 bases from J, leaving 13 bases between. Germline lookup yields CDR1 SGHRS and CDR2 YFSETQ. Full variable domain (remainder filled in from reference TRBV5-1 and TRBJ1-1): KAGVTQTPRYLIKTRGQQVTLSCSPISGHRSVSWYQQTPGQGLQFLFEYFSETQRNKGNFPGRFSGRQFSNSRSEMNVSTLELGDSALYLCASSPGLWDTEAFFGQGTRLTVV.

This clonotype was seen repeatedly, ten times or more. The chain has TRBV15 and TRBJ1-1, with a tentative D call TRBD1 (6 bases). The CDR3 has 14 amino acids. The V gene's germline CDR1 is LNHNV and CDR2 YYDKDF (reference sequence). V lost 1 base and J lost 3, with 9 bases in between. The CDR3: CATSRVGGDTEAFF. DNA for the CDR3: TGTGCCACCAGCAGAGTAGGGGGGGACACTGAAGCTTTCTTT.

This clonotype was seen more than once but under ten times. The chain carries TRBV7-2 and TRBJ1-4; 9 bases fit TRBD1. Per the germline V gene, CDR1 is SGHTA and CDR2 is FQGNSA. This CDR3 comprises 15 residues. J gave up 4 bases and V 3 bases, and 3 bases lay outside the gene matches. As DNA, the CDR3 is TGTGCCAGCAGCTTCGGACAGGGGCATAATGAAAAACTGTTTTTT. Its protein product is CASSFGQGHNEKLFF.

This clonotype was picked up many times. The rearrangement uses TRBV24-1 and TRBJ2-5; 8 bases are shared with TRBD1. CDR1 KGHDR and CDR2 SFDVKD come from the germline V gene. The CDR3 extends over 15 amino acids. The J segment lost 1 base and the V segment lost 4 bases, leaving 4 bases of the junction unmatched. CDR3 region: CATSEPDRGQETQYF. As DNA, the CDR3 is TGTGCCACCAGTGAACCTGACAGGGGCCAAGAGACCCAGTACTTC.

This clonotype was recorded many times. The CDR3 coding sequence is TGTGCCAGCAGCCCCCCCGGGGCAGGATCCACCGGGGAGCTGTTTTTT. Its protein product is CASSPPGAGSTGELFF. The V call is TRBV7-3, the J call TRBJ2-2; either TRBD1 or TRBD2 may supply D (5 bases each). CDR3 length: 16 residues. V was cut by 5 bases and J by 4 bases, with 17 bases left in between. Germline V gene lookup returns CDR1 SGHTA and CDR2 FQGTGA.

This clonotype was recorded many times. The chain has TRBV9 and TRBJ2-1; the D is unclear. The germline CDR1 and CDR2 sequences are SGDLS and YYNGEE. There are 12 residues in the CDR3. Trimming shortened V by 3 bases and J by 6 bases, and 7 bases separated the two germline ends. CDR3 amino acids: CASSDNSNEQFF. The CDR3 DNA follows: TGTGCCAGCAGCGATAACAGCAATGAGCAGTTCTTC.

The gene calls are TRBV18 and TRBJ1-5; 8 positions match TRBD1. This CDR3 is built from 18 residues. Germline V lookup: CDR1 KGHSH, CDR2 LQKENI. V lost 3 bases and J lost 0; bases outside the gene matches: 10. CDR3 protein: CASSPGQATSLSNQPQHF. The CDR3 bases are TGTGCCAGCTCACCGGGACAGGCGACTTCTCTTAGCAATCAGCCCCAGCATTTT.

This chain joins TRBV2 and TRBJ2-1, with 16 bases identical to TRBD2. This CDR3 spans 15 amino acids. Trimming removed 6 bases from V and 8 bases from J; junction bases left unmatched: 4. The germline CDR1 and CDR2 sequences are SNHLY and FYNNEI. CDR3 coding DNA: TGTGCCAGCAGCGCGGGACTAGCGGGAGGGTATGAGCAGTTCTTC. It codes for CASSAGLAGGYEQFF.

In its sample, this clonotype was seen many times. This chain joins TRBV5-1 and TRBJ2-1; D gene ambiguous. In germline, CDR1 is SGHRS, CDR2 YFSETQ. Trimming pared 1 base from V and 9 bases from J, leaving 20 bases between. This CDR3 has 16 amino acids. DNA for the CDR3: TGCGCCAGCAGCTTGATCGAGATTGGCACCACGGGTGAGCAGTTCTTC. Its translation: CASSLIEIGTTGEQFF.

CDR3 in amino acids: CASSEDLEPGEQFF. The CDR3 DNA reads TGTGCCAGCAGTGAAGATTTAGAACCGGGAGAGCAGTTCTTC. The genes are TRBV6-1 and TRBJ2-1; the D gene is possibly TRBD2 (5 bases). Deletions cut 1 base from V and 10 bases from J, with 14 bases between. The germline gives CDR1 MNHNS, CDR2 SASEGT. The CDR3 consists of 14 residues.

This clonotype has ten or more counts. The rearrangement links TRBV28 to TRBJ2-2; 10 nucleotides agree with TRBD2. CDR3 length: 16 residues. From germline, CDR1 is MDHEN and CDR2 SYDVKM. V trimming: 7 bases; J trimming: 3 bases; junction bases outside the gene matches: 8. Written as DNA, the CDR3 is TGTGCCAGCATCTCGGGGACTAGCGTAGACACCGGGGAGCTGTTTTTT. This sequence encodes CASISGTSVDTGELFF.

On this clonotype itself: Being one base from a much bigger clone, this may be a read error. The chain uses TRBV9 and TRBJ2-2; a weak D match, TRBD2 (6 bases). Per the germline V gene, CDR1 is SGDLS and CDR2 is YYNGEE. The CDR3 is made up of 14 amino acids. The CDR3: CAGSVGGTPGELFF. The CDR3 DNA is TGTGCCGGCAGCGTAGGCGGGACCCCCGGGGAGCTGTTTTTT.

This clonotype was picked up many times. The chain links TRBV5-1 to TRBJ2-3, with TRBD1 identical over 8 bases. Trimming at V came to 5 bases and at J to 0 bases, leaving 5 bases not matched to a gene. This CDR3 region has 15 residues. Germline lookup yields CDR1 SGHRS and CDR2 YFSETQ. CDR3: CASRRTGGSTDTQYF. In nucleotides, the CDR3 is TGCGCCAGCAGACGAACAGGGGGAAGCACAGATACGCAGTATTTT.

This clonotype was seen only a few times. The junction does not match germline at one end; this may be a read error. The genes are TRBV7-2 and TRBJ2-5; D remains unclear. This CDR3 has 15 amino acids. CDR1 and CDR2 from the germline V gene are SGHTA and FQGNSA. CDR3 bases: TGTGCCAGCAACTTAGAAGTCTTCGTCTGGGAGACCCAGTACTTC. Protein: CASNLEVFVWETQYF.

This clonotype came up many times. V and J are TRBV5-6 and TRBJ2-7; the D gene is possibly TRBD1 (5 bases). There are 14 residues in the CDR3. The V end lost 0 bases, the J end lost 5 bases, and 12 bases lay between the germline ends. Looked up from germline, CDR1 is SGHDT and CDR2 is YYEEEE. The CDR3 nucleotides read TGTGCCAGCAGCTTGGGCAGGGTGTGGGACGAGCAGTACTTC. Translation gives CASSLGRVWDEQYF. Drawing the rest from reference TRBV5-6 and TRBJ2-7, the complete variable domain is DAGVTQSPTHLIKTRGQQVTLRCSPKSGHDTVSWYQQALGQGPQFIFQYYEEEERQRGNFPDRFSGHQFPNYSSELNVNALLLGDSALYLCASSLGRVWDEQYFGPGTRLTVT.

The chain recombines TRBV6-2 or TRBV6-3 with TRBJ1-5, with TRBD1 matching 8 bases. Germline trimming cut 5 bases from V and 9 bases from J; bases unmatched to any gene: 9. The CDR3 has 14 amino acids. Germline V CDR1 and CDR2: MNHEY, SVGEGT. The CDR3 DNA reads as TGTGCCAGCAGTCCCGGACAGGGTTCGGGGCCCCAGCATTTT. Encoded protein: CASSPGQGSGPQHF.

This clonotype was recorded a few times. The chain employs TRBV20-1 and TRBJ1-6; 7 nucleotides agree with TRBD1. In germline, CDR1 is DFQATT, CDR2 SNEGSKA (reference sequence). The CDR3 has 14 amino acids. V was clipped by 2 bases and J by 5 bases; unmatched bases: 3. CDR3 sequence reads: CSARPGQNNSPLHF. DNA of the CDR3: TGCAGTGCTAGACCGGGACAGAATAATTCACCCCTCCACTTT.

This clonotype was observed many times. The chain couples TRBV6-5 to TRBJ1-4; D is uncertain. The CDR3 runs to 16 residues. Trimming cost V 0 bases and J 8 bases, with 16 bases left between them. Germline CDR1 and CDR2: MNHEY and SVGAGI. The CDR3 sequence is CASSYSEGSSGEKLFF. The CDR3 region has the DNA TGTGCCAGCAGTTACTCGGAAGGGAGTAGTGGCGAAAAACTGTTTTTT.

This clonotype was seen many times. This chain joins TRBV7-9 and TRBJ2-7, with D tentatively TRBD2 (6 bases). Germline CDR1 reads SEHNR; CDR2 reads FQNEAQ (reference sequence). V was trimmed by 4 bases and J by 3 bases, leaving 10 bases between them. CDR3 length: 13 residues. The CDR3 coding sequence is TGTGCCAGCAGCTCGGGACTCGACTACGAGCAGTACTTC. It is translated as CASSSGLDYEQYF.

In this sample, this clonotype turned up many times. The genes are TRBV5-1 and TRBJ2-7; no definite D call. Germline V gene lookup returns CDR1 SGHRS and CDR2 YFSETQ. V was shortened by 1 base and J by 1 base, with 15 bases between the two germline ends. The CDR3 length is 16 residues. DNA for the CDR3: TGCGCCAGCAGCTTGAATGGCGGAACCCGATCCTACGAGCAGTACTTC. The encoded protein is CASSLNGGTRSYEQYF. Full variable domain (outside the CDR3, taken from reference TRBV5-1 and TRBJ2-7): KAGVTQTPRYLIKTRGQQVTLSCSPISGHRSVSWYQQTPGQGLQFLFEYFSETQRNKGNFPGRFSGRQFSNSRSEMNVSTLELGDSALYLCASSLNGGTRSYEQYFGPGTRLTVT.

This clonotype was detected many times. The chain recombines TRBV7-2 with TRBJ2-3; the D is unclear. The CDR3 has 14 residues. V lost 3 bases, J lost 5 bases, and 12 bases lay in between. Germline CDR1 reads SGHTA; CDR2 reads FQGNSA. As DNA, the CDR3 is TGTGCCAGCAGCTTTAGCTCCCAAGGAGATACGCAGTATTTT. This translates into CASSFSSQGDTQYF.